This is a list of T cell receptor beta chains from one sample in a study of cytomegalovirus exposure and HLA in healthy donors. Using immunoSEQ multiplex PCR, the repertoire was profiled, and TCRdb retains in-frame clones only, with some absent. Of tens of thousands of clones in the sample, about 80% are singletons; the top ten hold about a tenth. The sample was PBMCs. The origin of the receptors is a human donor in good health. The CDR3 runs from the conserved cysteine through the conserved F or W. The D gene is left open where the match is weak. The listing skips clone size in some rows; elsewhere it reads once, few, many or a size class.

cdr3_nt: TGTGCCAGCTCAGCGGACAGCTCTGGAAACACCATATATTTT; cdr3_aa: CASSADSSGNTIYF; v_call: TRBV18; clone_size: -; d_call: -; j_call: TRBJ1-3
cdr3_nt: TGTGCCAGCAGTTCAACAGGGGACGAGCAGTACTTC; cdr3_aa: CASSSTGDEQYF; v_call: TRBV11-3; clone_size: -; d_call: TRBD1; j_call: TRBJ2-7
cdr3_nt: TGTGCCAGCAGCTTGAGGAATGAGCAGTTCTTC; cdr3_aa: CASSLRNEQFF; v_call: TRBV2; clone_size: -; d_call: -; j_call: TRBJ2-1
cdr3_nt: TGTGCCAGCAGCCAAGGATTGGCAGGGTCGCTGTTCACCTACGAGCAGTACTTC; cdr3_aa: CASSQGLAGSLFTYEQYF; v_call: TRBV14; clone_size: once; d_call: -; j_call: TRBJ2-7
cdr3_nt: TGTGCCAGCAGCAGAAGGACCGAGGGAGCTTTCTTT; cdr3_aa: CASSRRTEGAFF; v_call: TRBV5-4; clone_size: many; d_call: -; j_call: TRBJ1-1
cdr3_nt: TGTGCCAGCAGCTTAGGGTTCCTAGCGGGAGTGGGAAATGAGCAGTTCTTC; cdr3_aa: CASSLGFLAGVGNEQFF; v_call: TRBV7-9; clone_size: -; d_call: TRBD2; j_call: TRBJ2-1
cdr3_nt: TGTGCCAGCGTGGCTAGCGGGTCTTCTAGCACAGATACGCAGTATTTT; cdr3_aa: CASVASGSSSTDTQYF; v_call: TRBV6-6; clone_size: -; d_call: TRBD2; j_call: TRBJ2-3
cdr3_nt: TGTGCCAGTAGTATCAAGCTAGCGGGAGGAGGTGAGCAGTTCTTC; cdr3_aa: CASSIKLAGGGEQFF; v_call: TRBV19; clone_size: few; d_call: TRBD2; j_call: TRBJ2-1
cdr3_nt: TGCGCCAGCAGCCAAGATTGGGGGGGCGGCTATGGCTACACCTTC; cdr3_aa: CASSQDWGGGYGYTF; v_call: TRBV4-1; clone_size: -; d_call: -; j_call: TRBJ1-2
cdr3_nt: TGTGCCAGCAGTCCAAACAGGGGGGAGCATGGCTACACCTTC; cdr3_aa: CASSPNRGEHGYTF; v_call: TRBV6-5; clone_size: once; d_call: TRBD1; j_call: TRBJ1-2
cdr3_nt: TGTGCCAGCAGGCGGGCGGCAACTAACACTGAAGCTTTCTTT; cdr3_aa: CASRRAATNTEAFF; v_call: TRBV6-6; clone_size: -; d_call: -; j_call: TRBJ1-1
cdr3_nt: TGTGCCAGCAGCGCCGGACTGGGAGAGACCCAGTACTTC; cdr3_aa: CASSAGLGETQYF; v_call: TRBV5-6; clone_size: -; d_call: -; j_call: TRBJ2-5
cdr3_nt: TGTGCCAGCAGTTACCGGAGGCGGCAGGATAATTCACCCCTCCACTTT; cdr3_aa: CASSYRRRQDNSPLHF; v_call: TRBV6-5; clone_size: -; d_call: -; j_call: TRBJ1-6
cdr3_nt: TGTGCCAGCAGCGCCGGACAGGGTCTGACGGGAACCCAGTACTTC; cdr3_aa: CASSAGQGLTGTQYF; v_call: TRBV7-2; clone_size: -; d_call: TRBD1; j_call: TRBJ2-5
cdr3_nt: TGTGCTAGTGGTTTGGAGAGTAAGCAGTTCTTC; cdr3_aa: CASGLESKQFF; v_call: TRBV12-5; clone_size: once; d_call: -; j_call: TRBJ2-1
cdr3_nt: TGTGCCAGTAGTATCGGAGGGACAGGCCCCTCCGAGCAGTACTTC; cdr3_aa: CASSIGGTGPSEQYF; v_call: TRBV19; clone_size: -; d_call: TRBD1; j_call: TRBJ2-7
cdr3_nt: TGCGCCAGCAGCTCCCAGAACGGACTAGACTACGAGCAGTACTTC; cdr3_aa: CASSSQNGLDYEQYF; v_call: TRBV5-1; clone_size: -; d_call: TRBD2; j_call: TRBJ2-7
cdr3_nt: TGTGCCAGCAAGCGGGGGGGCTGGTACGAGCAGTACTTC; cdr3_aa: CASKRGGWYEQYF; v_call: TRBV13; clone_size: -; d_call: TRBD2; j_call: TRBJ2-7
cdr3_nt: TGTGCCACAAGGGGGCCGCGCTACGAGCAGTACTTC; cdr3_aa: CATRGPRYEQYF; v_call: TRBV19; clone_size: -; d_call: TRBD1; j_call: TRBJ2-7
cdr3_nt: TGTGCCACCGTCCGGACAGGGTGGTACACCGGGGAGCTGTTTTTT; cdr3_aa: CATVRTGWYTGELFF; v_call: TRBV2; clone_size: -; d_call: TRBD1; j_call: TRBJ2-2
cdr3_nt: TGTGCCAGCAGCTTAGCGGCCCGGACAGGGAATGAGCAGTTCTTC; cdr3_aa: CASSLAARTGNEQFF; v_call: TRBV7-2; clone_size: -; d_call: TRBD1; j_call: TRBJ2-1
cdr3_nt: TGTGCCAGCAGCCCCGCTTTAGGAGGATACGAGCAGTACTTC; cdr3_aa: CASSPALGGYEQYF; v_call: TRBV7-3; clone_size: -; d_call: -; j_call: TRBJ2-7
cdr3_nt: TGTGCCAGCAGTTTGACAGCCGCCCTCTATGGCTACACCTTC; cdr3_aa: CASSLTAALYGYTF; v_call: TRBV28; clone_size: few; d_call: -; j_call: TRBJ1-2
cdr3_nt: TGTGCCAGCAGCTTACGGCGGGGCCTATCTACGATGGGAGAGACCCAGTACTTC; cdr3_aa: CASSLRRGLSTMGETQYF; v_call: TRBV7-2; clone_size: once; d_call: -; j_call: TRBJ2-5
cdr3_nt: TGTGCCAGCAGAAAATCTCTCAGGCCCTACGAGCAGTACTTC; cdr3_aa: CASRKSLRPYEQYF; v_call: TRBV13; clone_size: -; d_call: -; j_call: TRBJ2-7
cdr3_nt: TGTGCCAGTAAGGTTCCAGGGCTTCGATCCTCTGGGGCCAACGTCCTGACTTTC; cdr3_aa: CASKVPGLRSSGANVLTF; v_call: TRBV19; clone_size: -; d_call: -; j_call: TRBJ2-6
cdr3_nt: TGCAGTGGCGGGTTACAAGAGACCCAGTACTTC; cdr3_aa: CSGGLQETQYF; v_call: TRBV20-1; clone_size: -; d_call: -; j_call: TRBJ2-5
cdr3_nt: TGTGCCTGGAGTGCGAAGGGACAGATGAACACTGAAGCTTTCTTT; cdr3_aa: CAWSAKGQMNTEAFF; v_call: TRBV30; clone_size: -; d_call: TRBD1; j_call: TRBJ1-1
cdr3_nt: TGTGCCAGCAGCGAGGCCCGGGGGGCGGGCAATCAGCCCCAGCATTTT; cdr3_aa: CASSEARGAGNQPQHF; v_call: TRBV5-6; clone_size: -; d_call: -; j_call: TRBJ1-5
cdr3_nt: TGTGTTTCGACTACAACAAACACTGAAGCTTTCTTT; cdr3_aa: CVSTTTNTEAFF; v_call: TRBV6-6; clone_size: few; d_call: -; j_call: TRBJ1-1
cdr3_nt: TGTGCCAGCAGTTTGGGGGGATTGAACACTGAAGCTTTCTTT; cdr3_aa: CASSLGGLNTEAFF; v_call: TRBV6-5; clone_size: -; d_call: -; j_call: TRBJ1-1
cdr3_nt: TGTGCCAGCAGTGCACAGGGATCTGGGGCCAACGTCCTGACTTTC; cdr3_aa: CASSAQGSGANVLTF; v_call: TRBV2; clone_size: -; d_call: -; j_call: TRBJ2-6
cdr3_nt: TGTGCCAGCGCCTCAGCCGCGGGGACAGGGGCGCACTCCTACGAGCAGTACTTC; cdr3_aa: CASASAAGTGAHSYEQYF; v_call: TRBV18; clone_size: -; d_call: TRBD1; j_call: TRBJ2-7
cdr3_nt: TGTGCCAGCAGCTTAACACCTCCCCAAGAGACCCAGTACTTC; cdr3_aa: CASSLTPPQETQYF; v_call: TRBV7-6; clone_size: -; d_call: -; j_call: TRBJ2-5
cdr3_nt: TGTGCCTGGAGGGCGACACAGGGAATCTATGGCTACACCTTC; cdr3_aa: CAWRATQGIYGYTF; v_call: TRBV30; clone_size: few; d_call: -; j_call: TRBJ1-2
cdr3_nt: TGTGCCAGCAGCTTGGTGGGGACTAGCGGTCTAGCCAAAAACATTCAGTACTTC; cdr3_aa: CASSLVGTSGLAKNIQYF; v_call: TRBV5-5; clone_size: -; d_call: TRBD2; j_call: TRBJ2-4
cdr3_nt: TGTGCCAGCAGCAACGGGAGAAACATTCAGTACTTC; cdr3_aa: CASSNGRNIQYF; v_call: TRBV6-6; clone_size: -; d_call: -; j_call: TRBJ2-4
cdr3_nt: TGTGCCAGCAGCTTCCGTCGACAGTCGAACCCTGGCTACACCTTC; cdr3_aa: CASSFRRQSNPGYTF; v_call: TRBV7-2; clone_size: once; d_call: -; j_call: TRBJ1-2
cdr3_nt: TGCAGCGTTGTGGGGGGGACGGGGGAAAAACTGTTTTTT; cdr3_aa: CSVVGGTGEKLFF; v_call: TRBV29-1; clone_size: -; d_call: -; j_call: TRBJ1-4
cdr3_nt: TGTGCTAGTGGTTTGTGGGACAGGGATAGGATGGAGACCCAGTACTTC; cdr3_aa: CASGLWDRDRMETQYF; v_call: TRBV12-5; clone_size: -; d_call: TRBD1; j_call: TRBJ2-5
cdr3_nt: TGTGCCAGCAGTCGACCGGTTGCGGGAGGGCCCTACGAGCAGTACTTC; cdr3_aa: CASSRPVAGGPYEQYF; v_call: TRBV27; clone_size: -; d_call: TRBD2; j_call: TRBJ2-7
cdr3_nt: TGTGCCAGCAGCCCAGAACTAGCGGGGGGCACAGATACGCAGTATTTT; cdr3_aa: CASSPELAGGTDTQYF; v_call: TRBV9; clone_size: -; d_call: TRBD2; j_call: TRBJ2-3
cdr3_nt: TGTGCCAGCAGCTTGAGGGACAGGTCCCGGAAGGGTGAAGCTTTCTTT; cdr3_aa: CASSLRDRSRKGEAFF; v_call: TRBV5-6; clone_size: -; d_call: TRBD1; j_call: TRBJ1-1
cdr3_nt: TGTGCCAGCAGTCCCCGACAGGGGACATCCTCCTTGAACACCGGGGAGCTGTTTTTT; cdr3_aa: CASSPRQGTSSLNTGELFF; v_call: TRBV27; clone_size: -; d_call: TRBD1; j_call: TRBJ2-2
cdr3_nt: TGTGCCAGCAGCCAAGCGGGACTTCTCTCCTACAATGAGCAGTTCTTC; cdr3_aa: CASSQAGLLSYNEQFF; v_call: TRBV14; clone_size: few; d_call: -; j_call: TRBJ2-1
cdr3_nt: TGTGCCAGCAGCTTAGCCCCCTATAGTTCCTACGAGCAGTACTTC; cdr3_aa: CASSLAPYSSYEQYF; v_call: TRBV7-2; clone_size: -; d_call: -; j_call: TRBJ2-7
cdr3_nt: TGTGCCAGCAGCATAAAGCAGGAGGCCGAGCAGTACTTC; cdr3_aa: CASSIKQEAEQYF; v_call: TRBV7-6; clone_size: -; d_call: -; j_call: TRBJ2-7
cdr3_nt: TGTGCCACCAGAAGGACTAGCGGGGGCTCTGGGCAGTACTTC; cdr3_aa: CATRRTSGGSGQYF; v_call: TRBV15; clone_size: -; d_call: TRBD2; j_call: TRBJ2-7
cdr3_nt: TGCGCCAGCAGCCAAGAAGGGCCTCTAGCGGGAGGGTCCTACAATGAGCAGTTCTTC; cdr3_aa: CASSQEGPLAGGSYNEQFF; v_call: TRBV4-3; clone_size: -; d_call: TRBD2; j_call: TRBJ2-1
cdr3_nt: TGTGCCAGCACCGAACGAGCGGGATCTTACTACGAGCAGTACTTC; cdr3_aa: CASTERAGSYYEQYF; v_call: TRBV6-1; clone_size: -; d_call: TRBD2; j_call: TRBJ2-7
cdr3_nt: TGTGCCAGCAGTTCGCAGGGGGGACGGGTTGAAGCTTTCTTT; cdr3_aa: CASSSQGGRVEAFF; v_call: TRBV27; clone_size: -; d_call: TRBD1; j_call: TRBJ1-1
cdr3_nt: TGCAGCTATGGGTTAGGGAGCAGCACAGATACGCAGTATTTT; cdr3_aa: CSYGLGSSTDTQYF; v_call: TRBV29-1; clone_size: -; d_call: -; j_call: TRBJ2-3
cdr3_nt: TGTGCCAGCATTCTGACAGGCTCCTCACTCTATGGCTACACCTTC; cdr3_aa: CASILTGSSLYGYTF; v_call: TRBV6-1; clone_size: -; d_call: -; j_call: TRBJ1-2